These T cell receptor beta chains were read from a single sample in a study of T cells after yellow fever vaccination. TCRdb independently ran MiXCR on the 5' RACE reads; one entry per CDR3 protein. The sample contains 110,000 to 150,000 distinct CDR3 sequences, about 6.9% of which appear only once. This sample comprised CD4+ T cells sorted from PBMCs, obtained 10 days after the yellow fever booster vaccination. The receptors were gathered from a man under 40 who received the YFV17D yellow fever vaccine. Each CDR3 is given without its conserved first and last residue.

V	J	CDR3
TRBV7-6	TRBJ2-2	ASSPGTSISTGELF
TRBV18	TRBJ2-5	ASSPPEGLAGTQY
TRBV20-1	TRBJ2-7	SAQPGQGAYEQY
TRBV3-1	TRBJ2-3	ASSHAPTYPDTQY
TRBV5-1	TRBJ2-1	ASSVDWQGASNEQF
TRBV20-1	TRBJ2-1	SAGSKRTSGNNEQF
TRBV20-1	TRBJ2-7	SAPGTSTYEQY
TRBV29-1	TRBJ1-2	SVGQIHGYT
TRBV4-1	TRBJ1-5	ASSRTEGPGQPQH
TRBV7-2	TRBJ2-1	ASSRPPYEQF
TRBV5-1	TRBJ2-5	ASTSGKETQY
TRBV24-1	TRBJ2-1	ATSDLGGRAQGNEQF
TRBV7-8	TRBJ2-7	ASSPGQGATYEQY
TRBV20-1	TRBJ2-7	SAKAGPSYEQY
TRBV12-3/TRBV12-4	TRBJ2-1	ASRDISSYNEQF
TRBV28	TRBJ1-1	ASPAPGAARRTEAF
TRBV5-1	TRBJ2-5	ASSLQGEETQY
TRBV12-3/TRBV12-4	TRBJ1-1	ASILRGGGTEAF
TRBV7-2	TRBJ2-5	ASKLGGGKTQY
TRBV20-1	TRBJ2-1	SASPGAGASGLQF
TRBV7-9	TRBJ2-7	ASSSSGTGVYEQY
TRBV20-1	TRBJ2-7	SARSGSDAYEQY
TRBV7-9	TRBJ2-3	ASSFIGTQDTQY
TRBV7-2	TRBJ2-1	ASSTGTSGTYEQF
TRBV10-3	TRBJ2-3	AISGPGQRGSGTDTQY
TRBV7-9	TRBJ2-5	ASSLDYAKTQY
TRBV7-2	TRBJ1-5	ASSLVGTPNQPQH
TRBV7-9	TRBJ2-3	ASSRGAGGKRTDTQY
TRBV7-2	TRBJ1-1	ASSSHQNTEAF
TRBV20-1	TRBJ1-3	SANAGPISGNTIY
TRBV12-3/TRBV12-4	TRBJ1-1	ASSQFSSGGTEAF
TRBV7-9	TRBJ2-7	ASIIPGVLEQY
TRBV30	TRBJ1-6	AWGREASPLH
TRBV30	TRBJ2-3	AWSVGGTDTQY
TRBV2	TRBJ1-5	ASSTGQGGQPQH
TRBV12-3/TRBV12-4	TRBJ2-2	ASSLFREFYTGELF
TRBV10-3	TRBJ2-5	AIGQSQETQY
TRBV28	TRBJ2-3	ASSQTGTSADTQY
TRBV10-2	TRBJ2-1	ASMPGQSSYNEQF
TRBV15	TRBJ1-6	ATSRDQGNSPLH
TRBV7-9	TRBJ1-1	ASSSQSEAF
TRBV6-5	TRBJ2-2	ASSHFAHENTGELF
TRBV15	TRBJ2-7	ATSRDNNPVYAHEQY
TRBV11-2	TRBJ2-5	ASTDLAGGSETQY
TRBV3-1	TRBJ1-4	ASSHLGGGEKLF
TRBV5-1	TRBJ2-3	ASSTDRSTDTQY
TRBV11-1	TRBJ2-1	ASTLRGSGEQF
TRBV7-9	TRBJ2-3	ASSLAWVGDTQY
TRBV20-1	TRBJ2-5	SARDPQRGAETQY
TRBV4-3	TRBJ2-3	ASSQEGRATDTQY